These T cell receptor beta chains were read from a single sample in a study of breast tumors, draining lymph nodes, adjacent tissues. TCRdb re-derived calls from the multiplex PCR reads in MiXCR, one entry per CDR3 protein. The data hold 150,000 to 200,000 distinct CDR3 sequences, with 30% to 35% observed a single time. Material for sequencing was axillary lymph node tissue. These receptors were collected from a female donor with breast cancer. Some clones in this sample may be carry-over from other donors' samples. Each CDR3 is given with its conserved first and last residue. D genes are given only for firm matches. A row's size may be missing; if present it is once, few, many or a size class.

>TRBJ2-5|many|-|TRBV11-1|16
CASSSTVRAAFETQYF
TGTGCCAGCAGCTCCACGGTCCGGGCGGCTTTCGAGACCCAGTACTTC
>TRBJ1-2|many|TRBD1|TRBV20-1|12
CSASDRAIGSTF
TGCAGTGCCAGCGACAGGGCCATTGGCTCCACCTTC
>TRBJ2-2|many|-|TRBV20-1|15
CSARGPTSNTGELFF
TGCAGTGCTAGGGGCCCGACCTCGAACACCGGGGAGCTGTTTTTT
>TRBJ2-5|-|TRBD2|TRBV7-2|17
CASSLGQWGGYREPQYF
TGTGCCAGCAGCTTAGGACAGTGGGGGGGGTACCGAGAGCCCCAGTACTTC
>TRBJ2-1|-|TRBD2|TRBV5-1|14
CVSSGGTLGDEQFF
TGCGTCAGCAGCGGGGGGACTCTGGGCGACGAGCAGTTCTTC
>TRBJ1-3|many|-|TRBV30|15
CAWSTQLGAGNTIYF
TGTGCCTGGAGTACCCAGCTTGGCGCTGGAAACACCATATATTTT
>TRBJ2-5|-|-|TRBV12-3/TRBV12-4|14
CASSLRDSGETQYF
TGTGCCAGCAGCCTGAGGGACTCAGGGGAGACCCAGTACTTC
>TRBJ2-5|many|-|TRBV20-1|11
CSAIKSETQYF
TGCAGTGCCATCAAAAGCGAGACCCAGTACTTC
>TRBJ2-7|many|-|TRBV6-5|13
CASSYSIGSEQYF
TGTGCCAGCAGTTACTCGATAGGGAGTGAGCAGTACTTC
>TRBJ2-6|many|TRBD1|TRBV2|16
CASGAGGLAGANVLTF
TGTGCCAGCGGGGCAGGGGGCTTGGCTGGGGCCAACGTCCTGACTTTC
>TRBJ2-1|many|TRBD2|TRBV12-3/TRBV12-4|16
CASRPGRGGPGDEQFF
TGTGCCAGCAGACCCGGGCGGGGGGGGCCGGGAGATGAGCAGTTCTTC
>TRBJ2-5|many|-|TRBV7-2|14
CASSHRLVGETQYF
TGTGCCAGCAGCCATCGACTGGTCGGAGAGACCCAGTACTTC
>TRBJ2-1|many|TRBD1|TRBV9|16
CASTPMVGTGRNEQFF
TGTGCCAGCACCCCTATGGTGGGGACAGGGCGCAATGAGCAGTTCTTC
>TRBJ1-2|many|-|TRBV7-6|15
CASSLQEGANYGYTF
TGTGCCAGCAGCTTACAGGAAGGGGCTAACTATGGCTACACCTTC
>TRBJ2-3|many|-|TRBV24-1|12
CAASREGDTQYF
TGTGCCGCATCAAGAGAAGGGGATACGCAGTATTTT
>TRBJ2-3|-|TRBD2|TRBV9|15
CASSALGGATDTQYF
TGTGCCAGCAGCGCCCTGGGAGGGGCAACAGATACGCAGTATTTT
>TRBJ2-2|-|-|TRBV7-9|16
CASSFGQGGGTGELFF
TGTGCCAGCAGCTTCGGTCAGGGTGGGGGCACCGGGGAGCTGTTTTTT
>TRBJ2-3|many|-|TRBV3-1|14
CASSQGPGTDTQYF
TGTGCCAGCAGCCAAGGTCCAGGAACCGATACGCAGTATTTT
>TRBJ2-5|many|TRBD2|TRBV7-8|16
CASSPRLATGMETQYF
TGTGCCAGCAGCCCCCGACTAGCTACGGGGATGGAGACCCAGTACTTC
>TRBJ1-1|-|-|TRBV10-2|10
CASSGDRAFF
TGCGCCAGCAGTGGGGACCGGGCTTTCTTT
>TRBJ2-7|-|-|TRBV4-1|16
CASSQDPEETSYEQYF
TGCGCCAGCAGCCAAGATCCCGAAGAAACATCCTACGAGCAGTACTTC
>TRBJ2-7|-|-|TRBV7-6|12
CASSVAGTEQYF
TGTGCCAGCAGCGTGGCCGGGACTGAGCAGTACTTC
>TRBJ1-6|-|-|TRBV20-1|15
CSASDSSPYNSPLHF
TGCAGTGCCAGCGATTCGAGCCCCTATAATTCACCCCTCCACTTT
>TRBJ1-4|many|-|TRBV5-1|14
CASSLATEQEKLFF
TGCGCCAGCAGCTTGGCAACTGAACAGGAAAAACTGTTTTTT
>TRBJ2-2|many|-|TRBV19|15
CASSSGWGNTGELFF
TGTGCCAGTAGTTCAGGGTGGGGGAACACCGGGGAGCTGTTTTTT
>TRBJ1-3|many|-|TRBV6-5|16
CASRDPGRSSGNTIYF
TGTGCCAGCAGGGACCCAGGACGTAGCTCTGGAAACACCATATATTTT
>TRBJ1-1|-|-|TRBV12-3/TRBV12-4|16
CASSFPFRHENTEAFF
TGTGCCAGCAGCTTTCCCTTCCGTCACGAGAACACTGAAGCTTTCTTT
>TRBJ2-7|few|TRBD1|TRBV28|16
CASSLGGTGGFSEQYF
TGTGCCAGCAGTTTAGGCGGGACAGGGGGCTTTAGCGAGCAGTACTTC
>TRBJ2-7|-|TRBD1|TRBV11-2|15
CASSQVEGQGHEQYF
TGTGCCAGCAGCCAAGTCGAGGGACAGGGGCACGAGCAGTACTTC
>TRBJ2-5|-|TRBD1|TRBV24-1|16
CATSDTGTGGSETQYF
TGTGCCACCAGTGACACCGGGACAGGGGGTTCTGAGACCCAGTACTTC
>TRBJ1-4|-|-|TRBV5-1|18
CASSLEIGGRRRTEKLFF
TGCGCCAGCAGCTTGGAAATAGGGGGGAGGAGGAGGACTGAAAAACTGTTTTTT
>TRBJ1-2|-|-|TRBV29-1|16
CSVYGIFLCANYGYTF
TGCAGCGTTTACGGCATATTCTTATGTGCTAACTATGGCTACACCTTC
>TRBJ2-3|-|TRBD2|TRBV10-3|14
CATDPGLSSDTQYF
TGTGCCACCGACCCGGGACTAAGTTCAGATACGCAGTATTTT
>TRBJ1-2|many|-|TRBV28|12
CASSLLGVGYTF
TGTGCCAGCAGTCTCCTGGGCGTGGGCTACACCTTC
>TRBJ1-4|once|-|TRBV5-1|15
CASSLGGSHLGELFF
TGCGCCAGCAGCTTGGGAGGGTCGCACCTTGGGGAACTGTTTTTT
>TRBJ2-7|many|-|TRBV6-5|14
CASSPDSTSYEQYF
TGTGCCAGCAGTCCCGACTCTACAAGTTACGAGCAGTACTTC
>TRBJ2-1|many|-|TRBV27|16
CASSLRGFSSYNEQFF
TGTGCCAGCAGTTTACGCGGGTTCAGCTCCTACAATGAGCAGTTCTTC
>TRBJ2-7|many|TRBD2|TRBV12-3/TRBV12-4|16
CASSSSPGLTSYEQYF
TGTGCCAGCTCCTCTTCCCCGGGACTAACGTCCTACGAGCAGTACTTC
>TRBJ2-5|-|-|TRBV28|15
CASSLTGTYQETQYF
TGTGCCAGCAGTTTAACAGGGACGTACCAAGAGACCCAGTACTTC
>TRBJ2-3|-|TRBD1|TRBV5-4|18
CASSWGSGQGSPPDTQYF
TGTGCCAGCAGCTGGGGGTCGGGACAGGGGTCCCCTCCAGATACGCAGTATTTT
>TRBJ2-7|many|TRBD2|TRBV20-1|17
CSAKGLAGALPLGEQYF
TGCAGTGCTAAGGGACTAGCGGGGGCCTTACCCCTGGGCGAGCAGTACTTC
>TRBJ2-1|many|-|TRBV5-1|13
CASSLRPTDEQFF
TGCGCCAGCAGCTTGAGGCCCACAGATGAGCAGTTCTTC
>TRBJ1-5|-|-|TRBV10-1|14
CAISQERERQPQHF
TGTGCCATCAGCCAAGAAAGGGAGCGGCAGCCCCAGCATTTT
>TRBJ1-1|many|-|TRBV29-1|12
CSVEAPNTEAFF
TGCAGCGTTGAGGCCCCGAACACTGAAGCTTTCTTT
>TRBJ1-5|many|-|TRBV10-3|15
CAISESDASNQPQHF
TGTGCCATCAGTGAGTCAGATGCGAGCAATCAGCCCCAGCATTTT